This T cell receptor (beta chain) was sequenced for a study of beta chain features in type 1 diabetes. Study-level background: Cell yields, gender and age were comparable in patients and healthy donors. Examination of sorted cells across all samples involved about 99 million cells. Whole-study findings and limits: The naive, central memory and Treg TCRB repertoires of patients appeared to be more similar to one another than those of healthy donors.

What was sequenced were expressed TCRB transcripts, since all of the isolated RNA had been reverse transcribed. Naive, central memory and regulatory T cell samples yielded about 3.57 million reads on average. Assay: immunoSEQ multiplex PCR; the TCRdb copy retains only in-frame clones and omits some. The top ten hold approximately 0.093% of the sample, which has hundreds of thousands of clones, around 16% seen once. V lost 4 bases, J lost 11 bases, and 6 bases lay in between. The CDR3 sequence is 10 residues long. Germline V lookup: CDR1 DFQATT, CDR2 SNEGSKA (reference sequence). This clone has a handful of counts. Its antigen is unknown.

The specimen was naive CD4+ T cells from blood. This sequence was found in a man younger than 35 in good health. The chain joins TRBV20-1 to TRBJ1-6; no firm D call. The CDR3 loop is CSAKGPPLHF. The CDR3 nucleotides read TGCAGTGCTAAAGGGCCACCCCTCCACTTT.